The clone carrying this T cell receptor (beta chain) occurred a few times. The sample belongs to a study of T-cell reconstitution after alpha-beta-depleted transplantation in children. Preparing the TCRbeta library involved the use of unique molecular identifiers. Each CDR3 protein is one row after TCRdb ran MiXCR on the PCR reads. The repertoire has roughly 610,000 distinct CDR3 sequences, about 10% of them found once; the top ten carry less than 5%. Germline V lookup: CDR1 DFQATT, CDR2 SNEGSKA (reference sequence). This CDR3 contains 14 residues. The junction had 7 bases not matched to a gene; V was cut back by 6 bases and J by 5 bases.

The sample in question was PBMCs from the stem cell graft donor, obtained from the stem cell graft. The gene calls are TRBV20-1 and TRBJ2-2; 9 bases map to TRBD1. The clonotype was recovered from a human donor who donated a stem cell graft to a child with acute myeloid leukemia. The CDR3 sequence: CSAYRGLRTGELFF. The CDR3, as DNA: TGCAGTGCCTACAGGGGGCTTCGGACCGGGGAGCTGTTTTTT.